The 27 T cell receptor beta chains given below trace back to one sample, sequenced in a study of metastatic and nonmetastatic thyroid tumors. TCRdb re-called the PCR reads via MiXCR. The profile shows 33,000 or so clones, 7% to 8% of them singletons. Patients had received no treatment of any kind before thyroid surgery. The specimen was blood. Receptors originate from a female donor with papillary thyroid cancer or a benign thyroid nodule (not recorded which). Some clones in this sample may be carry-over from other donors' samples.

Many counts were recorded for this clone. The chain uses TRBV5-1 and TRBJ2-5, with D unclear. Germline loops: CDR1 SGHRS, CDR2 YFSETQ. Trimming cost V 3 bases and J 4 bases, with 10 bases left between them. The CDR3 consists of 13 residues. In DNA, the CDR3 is TGCGCCAGCAGCTCTGGATCCGGAGAGACCCAGTACTTC. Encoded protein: CASSSGSGETQYF.

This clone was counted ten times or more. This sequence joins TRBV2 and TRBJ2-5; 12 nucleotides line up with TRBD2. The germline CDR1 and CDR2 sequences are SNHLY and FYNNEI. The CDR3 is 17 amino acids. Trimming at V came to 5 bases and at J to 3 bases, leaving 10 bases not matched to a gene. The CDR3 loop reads CASSLEFWTSGEETQYF. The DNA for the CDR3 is TGTGCCAGCAGTCTAGAATTCTGGACTAGCGGGGAAGAGACCCAGTACTTC.

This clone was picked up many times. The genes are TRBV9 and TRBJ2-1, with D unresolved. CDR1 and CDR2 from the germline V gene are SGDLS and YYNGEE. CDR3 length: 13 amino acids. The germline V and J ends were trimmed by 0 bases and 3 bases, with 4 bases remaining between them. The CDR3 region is CASSVEHYNEQFF. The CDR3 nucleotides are TGTGCCAGCAGCGTAGAGCACTACAATGAGCAGTTCTTC.

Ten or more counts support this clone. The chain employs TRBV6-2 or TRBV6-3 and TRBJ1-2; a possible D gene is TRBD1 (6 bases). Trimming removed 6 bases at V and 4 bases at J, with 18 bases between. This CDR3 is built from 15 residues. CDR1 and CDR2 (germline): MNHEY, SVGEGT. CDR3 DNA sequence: TGTGCCAGCAGAGCATCGGACAGTGCCTTCTATGGCTACACCTTC. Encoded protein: CASRASDSAFYGYTF.

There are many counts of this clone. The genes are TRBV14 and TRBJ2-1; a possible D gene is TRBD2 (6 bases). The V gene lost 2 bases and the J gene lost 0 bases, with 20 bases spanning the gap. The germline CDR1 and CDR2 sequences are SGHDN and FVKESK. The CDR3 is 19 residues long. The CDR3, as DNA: TGTGCCAGCAGCCAATCCCCGGCCTTAGCGGCCAGCTCCTACAATGAGCAGTTCTTC. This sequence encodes CASSQSPALAASSYNEQFF.

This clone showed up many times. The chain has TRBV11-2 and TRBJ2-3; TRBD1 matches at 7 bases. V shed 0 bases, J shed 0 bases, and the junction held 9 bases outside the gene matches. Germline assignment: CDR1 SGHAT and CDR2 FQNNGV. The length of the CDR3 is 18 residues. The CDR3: CASSLEVGTETSTDTQYF. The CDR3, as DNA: TGTGCCAGCAGCTTAGAGGTAGGGACAGAGACTAGCACAGATACGCAGTATTTT.

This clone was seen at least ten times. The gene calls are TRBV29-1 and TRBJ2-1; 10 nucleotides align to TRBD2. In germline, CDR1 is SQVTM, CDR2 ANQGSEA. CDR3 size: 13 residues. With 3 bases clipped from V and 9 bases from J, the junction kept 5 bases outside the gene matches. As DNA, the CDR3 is TGCAGCGTTGAGTTAGCGGGGGGCGGTGAGCAGTTCTTC. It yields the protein CSVELAGGGEQFF.

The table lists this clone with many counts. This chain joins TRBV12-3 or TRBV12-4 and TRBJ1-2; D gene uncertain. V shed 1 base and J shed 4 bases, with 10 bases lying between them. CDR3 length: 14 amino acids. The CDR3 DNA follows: TGTGCCAGCAGTTTAGGGGGTAAAGGCTATGGCTACACCTTC. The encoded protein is CASSLGGKGYGYTF.

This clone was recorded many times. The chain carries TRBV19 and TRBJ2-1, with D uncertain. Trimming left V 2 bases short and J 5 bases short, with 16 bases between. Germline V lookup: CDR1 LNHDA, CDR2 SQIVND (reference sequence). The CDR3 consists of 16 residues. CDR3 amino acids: CASSIPGSRSDNEQFF. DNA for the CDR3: TGTGCCAGTAGTATACCCGGGTCCAGATCGGACAATGAGCAGTTCTTC.

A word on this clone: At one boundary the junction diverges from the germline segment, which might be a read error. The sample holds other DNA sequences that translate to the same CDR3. Here the CDR3 reads CASSLGSTGARTDTQYF. The CDR3 bases are TGTGCCAGCAGCTTAGGTTCAACAGGGGCCCGCACAGATACGCAGTATTTC. The chain joins TRBV11-1 to TRBJ2-3; 7 positions match TRBD1. This CDR3 contains 17 residues. Germline CDR1 SGHAT, CDR2 FQDESV (reference sequence).

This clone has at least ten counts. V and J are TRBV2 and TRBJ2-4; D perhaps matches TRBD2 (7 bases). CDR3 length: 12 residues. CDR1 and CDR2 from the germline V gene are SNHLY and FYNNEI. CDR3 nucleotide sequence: TGTGCAGGGGGGGTGGCCAAAAACATTCAGTACTTC. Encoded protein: CAGGVAKNIQYF.

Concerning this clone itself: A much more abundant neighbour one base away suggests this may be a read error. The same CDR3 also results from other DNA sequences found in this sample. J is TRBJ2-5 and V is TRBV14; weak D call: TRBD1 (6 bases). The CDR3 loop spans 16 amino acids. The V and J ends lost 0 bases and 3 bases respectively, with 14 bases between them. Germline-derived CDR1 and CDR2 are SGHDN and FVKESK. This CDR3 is CASSQDRGTFKETQYF. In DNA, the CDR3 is TGTGCCAGCAGCCAAGACAGAGGGACATTCAAAGAGACCCAGTACTTC.

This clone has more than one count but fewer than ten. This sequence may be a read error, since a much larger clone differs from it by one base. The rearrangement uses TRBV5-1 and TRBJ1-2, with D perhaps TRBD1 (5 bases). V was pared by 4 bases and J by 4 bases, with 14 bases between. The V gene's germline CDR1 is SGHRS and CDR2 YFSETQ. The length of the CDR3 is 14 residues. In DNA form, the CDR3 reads TGCGCCAGCAGCCCCGACAGCCCCTTCTATGGCTACACCTTC. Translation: CASSPDSPFYGYTF.

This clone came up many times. The CDR3 sequence is CASGPSWGTSGASSYEQYF. The CDR3 DNA follows: TGTGCCAGCGGCCCATCCTGGGGGACTAGCGGAGCCAGCTCCTACGAGCAGTACTTC. The J gene is TRBJ2-7, the V gene TRBV6-5; 11 positions match TRBD2. Unmatched junction bases numbered 18, after V lost 8 bases and J lost 0 bases. CDR3 size: 19 residues. Germline V gives CDR1 MNHEY, CDR2 SVGAGI.

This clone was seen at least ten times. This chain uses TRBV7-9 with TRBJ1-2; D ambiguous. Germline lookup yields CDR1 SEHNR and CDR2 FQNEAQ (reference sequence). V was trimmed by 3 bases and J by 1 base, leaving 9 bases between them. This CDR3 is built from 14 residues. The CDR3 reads CASSFNGLNYGYTF. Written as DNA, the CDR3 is TGTGCCAGCAGCTTCAATGGGCTTAACTATGGCTACACCTTC. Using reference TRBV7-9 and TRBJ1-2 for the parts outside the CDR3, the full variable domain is DTGVSQNPRHKITKRGQNVTFRCDPISEHNRLYWYRQTLGQGPEFLTYFQNEAQLEKSRLLSDRFSAERPKGSFSTLEIQRTEQGDSAMYLCASSFNGLNYGYTFGSGTRLTVV.

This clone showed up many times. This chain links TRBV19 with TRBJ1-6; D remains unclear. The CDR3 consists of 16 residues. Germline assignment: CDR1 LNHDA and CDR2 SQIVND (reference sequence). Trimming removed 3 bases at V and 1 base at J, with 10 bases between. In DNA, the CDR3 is TGTGCCAGTAGTATTAGTCTGCCGTCCTATAATTCACCCCTCCACTTT. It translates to CASSISLPSYNSPLHF. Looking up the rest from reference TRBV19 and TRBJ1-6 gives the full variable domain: DGGITQSPKYLFRKEGQNVTLSCEQNLNHDAMYWYRQDPGQGLRLIYYSQIVNDFQKGDIAEGYSVSREKKESFPLTVTSAQKNPTAFYLCASSISLPSYNSPLHFGNGTRLTVT.

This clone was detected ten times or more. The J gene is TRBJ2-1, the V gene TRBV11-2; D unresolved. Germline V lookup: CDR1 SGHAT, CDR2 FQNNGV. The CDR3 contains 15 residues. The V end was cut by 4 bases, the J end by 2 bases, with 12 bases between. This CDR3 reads CASSYRQNTYNEQFF. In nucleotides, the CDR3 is TGTGCCAGCAGCTACCGGCAGAACACCTACAATGAGCAGTTCTTC.

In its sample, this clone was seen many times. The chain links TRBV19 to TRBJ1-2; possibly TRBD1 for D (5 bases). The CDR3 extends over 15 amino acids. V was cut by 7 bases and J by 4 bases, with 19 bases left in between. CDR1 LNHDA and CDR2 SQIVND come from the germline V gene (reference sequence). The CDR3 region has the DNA TGTGCCAGTAACGAACGGTATGTGGGGACCTATGGCTACACCTTC. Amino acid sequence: CASNERYVGTYGYTF.

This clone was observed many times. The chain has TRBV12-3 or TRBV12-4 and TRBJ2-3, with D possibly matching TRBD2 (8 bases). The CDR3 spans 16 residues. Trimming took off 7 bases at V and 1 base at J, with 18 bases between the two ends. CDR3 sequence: CASTHIAGTGTDTQYF. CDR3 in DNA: TGTGCCAGCACCCATATAGCGGGGACAGGCACAGATACGCAGTATTTT.

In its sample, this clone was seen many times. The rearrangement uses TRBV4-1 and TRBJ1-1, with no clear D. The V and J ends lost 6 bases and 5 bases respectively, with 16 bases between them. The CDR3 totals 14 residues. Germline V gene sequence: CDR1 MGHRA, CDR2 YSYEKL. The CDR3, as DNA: TGCGCCAGCAGAAGCAGCTTATCTAAGACTGAAGCTTTCTTT. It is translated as CASRSSLSKTEAFF.

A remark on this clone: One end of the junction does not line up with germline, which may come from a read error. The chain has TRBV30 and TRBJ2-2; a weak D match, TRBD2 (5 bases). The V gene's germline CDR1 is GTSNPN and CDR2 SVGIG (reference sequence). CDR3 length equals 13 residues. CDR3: CAWIVLFSGEPFF. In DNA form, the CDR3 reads TGTGCCTGGATTGTACTTTTTTCCGGGGAGCCGTTTTTT.

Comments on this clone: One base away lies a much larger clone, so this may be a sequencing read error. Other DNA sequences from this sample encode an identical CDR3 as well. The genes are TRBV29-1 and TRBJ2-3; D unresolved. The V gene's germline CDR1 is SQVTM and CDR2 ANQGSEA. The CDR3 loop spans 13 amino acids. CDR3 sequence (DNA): TGCAGTGTTGTCGGATCTCCGAGAGATACGCAGTATTTT. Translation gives CSVVGSPRDTQYF.

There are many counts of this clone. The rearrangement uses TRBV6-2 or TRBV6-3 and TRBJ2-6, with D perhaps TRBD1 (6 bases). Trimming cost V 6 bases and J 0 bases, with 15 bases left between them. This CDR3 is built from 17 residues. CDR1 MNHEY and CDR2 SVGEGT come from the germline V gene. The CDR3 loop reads CASRPAQGNSGANVLTF. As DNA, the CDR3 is TGTGCCAGCAGACCCGCACAGGGCAACTCTGGGGCCAACGTCCTGACTTTC.

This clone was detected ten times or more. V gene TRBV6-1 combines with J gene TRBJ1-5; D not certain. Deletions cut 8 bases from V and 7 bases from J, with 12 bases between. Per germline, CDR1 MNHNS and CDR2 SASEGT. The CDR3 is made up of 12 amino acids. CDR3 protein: CASGLYRQPQHF. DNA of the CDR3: TGTGCCAGCGGTCTATATCGGCAGCCCCAGCATTTT.

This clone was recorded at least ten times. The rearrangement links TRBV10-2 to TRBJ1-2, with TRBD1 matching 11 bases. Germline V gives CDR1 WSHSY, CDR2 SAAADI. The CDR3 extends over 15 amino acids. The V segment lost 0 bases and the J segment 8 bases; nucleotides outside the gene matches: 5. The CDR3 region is CASSESGQGASGYTF. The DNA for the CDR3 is TGCGCCAGCAGTGAGTCAGGACAGGGGGCGAGCGGCTACACCTTC.

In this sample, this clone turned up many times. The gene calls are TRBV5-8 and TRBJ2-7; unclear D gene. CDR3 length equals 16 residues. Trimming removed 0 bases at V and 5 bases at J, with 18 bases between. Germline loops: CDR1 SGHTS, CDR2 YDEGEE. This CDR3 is CASSLVLRFLPHEQYF. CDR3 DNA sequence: TGTGCCAGCAGCTTGGTGCTGCGGTTCCTACCCCACGAGCAGTACTTC.

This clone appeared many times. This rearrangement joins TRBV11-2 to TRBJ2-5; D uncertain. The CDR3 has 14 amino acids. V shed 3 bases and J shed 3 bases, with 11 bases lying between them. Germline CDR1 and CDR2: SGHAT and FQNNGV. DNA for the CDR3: TGTGCCAGCAGCTTCAGCAGGACCGAAGAGACCCAGTACTTC. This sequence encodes CASSFSRTEETQYF.